These 13 T cell receptor beta chains were sequenced from one sample in a study of blood T cell repertoires in COVID-19. Sequencing was performed with immunoSEQ multiplex PCR; in TCRdb, only in-frame clones are kept and a portion is missing. Seen here are under 45,000 clones, 75% to 85% observed once, and the top ten hold about 28%. The sequencing sample was made of peripheral blood. These receptors all stem from a man older than 75 with acute or convalescent COVID-19.

This chain joins TRBV4-1 and TRBJ2-1, with a tentative D call TRBD1 (7 bases). The germline V gene has CDR1 MGHRA and CDR2 YSYEKL. V lost 4 bases to trimming and J lost 3 bases, with 13 bases between them. This CDR3 region has 15 residues. The CDR3 reads CASSPGDRVYNEQFF. The DNA for the CDR3 is TGCGCCAGCAGCCCGGGAGACAGGGTCTACAATGAGCAGTTCTTC.

The chain has TRBV6-5 and TRBJ1-1; D gene uncertain. This CDR3 comprises 14 residues. Between the trimmed V and J ends, which lost 0 bases and 2 bases, there was a span of 7 bases. Germline loops: CDR1 MNHEY, CDR2 SVGAGI. CDR3 sequence: CASSYSGINTEAFF. CDR3 nucleotides: TGTGCCAGCAGTTACTCGGGCATCAACACTGAAGCTTTCTTT.

This clone appeared a few times. The chain is built from TRBV5-5 and TRBJ2-1, with 8 bases identical to TRBD2. V lost 2 bases and J lost 9; bases outside the gene matches: 10. This CDR3 has 15 amino acids. Germline lookup yields CDR1 SGHKS and CDR2 YYEKEE (reference sequence). CDR3 DNA: TGTGCCAGCAGCTTACTCCTAGCGGGCCGCGCTGAGCAGTTCTTC. The encoded protein is CASSLLLAGRAEQFF.

This chain uses TRBV7-9 with TRBJ2-7; weak D call: TRBD1 (5 bases). The CDR3 is 14 amino acids. Germline CDR1 SEHNR, CDR2 FQNEAQ (reference sequence). The V end lost 1 base, the J end lost 2 bases, and 9 bases lay between the germline ends. CDR3 nucleotides: TGTGCCAGCAGCTTAGGAGACAGAACCTACGAGCAGTACTTC. Translation: CASSLGDRTYEQYF.

The chain employs TRBV5-1 and TRBJ2-3; 10 bases agree with TRBD1. Per the germline V gene, CDR1 is SGHRS and CDR2 is YFSETQ. The length of the CDR3 is 15 residues. The junction had 3 bases not matched to a gene; V was cut back by 4 bases and J by 1 base. The CDR3 DNA is TGCGCCAGCAGCCAAGGGACAGGGGGCACAGATACGCAGTATTTT. Residues: CASSQGTGGTDTQYF.

The chain has TRBV5-4 and TRBJ1-1; TRBD1 matches 7 bases. Germline V gives CDR1 SGHNT, CDR2 YYREEE (reference sequence). Trimming took 3 bases from V and 4 from J; bases not matched to a gene: 3. This CDR3 spans 13 amino acids. DNA of the CDR3: TGTGCCAGCAGCTCGTCAGGGGGCACTGAAGCTTTCTTT. Its protein product is CASSSSGGTEAFF.

This clone was observed a few times. V and J are TRBV7-2 and TRBJ2-7; possibly TRBD2 for D (5 bases). This CDR3 is built from 15 residues. Germline V gene lookup returns CDR1 SGHTA and CDR2 FQGNSA. Trimming removed 4 bases at V and 3 bases at J, with 16 bases between. The CDR3 loop reads CASSSLPGRDYEQYF. CDR3 in DNA: TGTGCCAGCAGCTCCCTCCCGGGCCGGGACTACGAGCAGTACTTC.

The CDR3: CASSYRGLHF. CDR3 in DNA: TGTGCCAGCAGCTACAGGGGGCTCCACTTT. The rearrangement joins TRBV12-3 or TRBV12-4 to TRBJ1-6; TRBD1 matches at 8 bases. This CDR3 has 10 amino acids. J was trimmed by 16 bases and V by 6 bases; bases with no gene match: 2.

The chain recombines TRBV20-1 with TRBJ2-7, with D possibly TRBD1 on 5 matching bases. Germline CDR1 is DFQATT and CDR2 is SNEGSKA (reference sequence). The V end lost 4 bases, the J end lost 3 bases, and 7 bases lay between the germline ends. The length of the CDR3 is 11 residues. CDR3 nucleotides: TGCAGTGCTAACAGGTTCTACGAGCAGTACTTC. Translation gives CSANRFYEQYF.

V is TRBV5-4 and J is TRBJ2-5; tentatively, D is TRBD1 (5 bases). V lost 4 bases and J lost 5, with 18 bases in between. Looked up from germline, CDR1 is SGHNT and CDR2 is YYREEE (reference sequence). This CDR3 is 15 amino acids long. CDR3 bases: TGTGCCAGCAGCCTCGGGTGGAGTGCAGGGGAGACCCAGTACTTC. This codes for CASSLGWSAGETQYF.

This chain connects TRBV5-1 to TRBJ1-2, with 7 bases matching TRBD1. CDR1 and CDR2 (germline): SGHRS, YFSETQ. Trimming removed 9 bases from V and 2 bases from J; junction bases left unmatched: 13. This CDR3 spans 15 amino acids. The DNA for the CDR3 is TGCGCCACCTGGCCGTACCCAGGGGGAAACTATGGCTACACCTTC. Translated, it gives CATWPYPGGNYGYTF.

The rearrangement uses TRBV4-2 and TRBJ2-1; TRBD2 aligns across 11 bases. Losses at the gene ends were 3 bases for V and 5 bases for J; bases not matched to a gene: 9. CDR3 length: 17 residues. Germline V gene lookup returns CDR1 LGHNA and CDR2 YNFKEQ. CDR3 protein: CASSQPLAGGPHNEQFF. The CDR3 DNA is TGTGCCAGCAGCCAGCCCTTAGCGGGGGGGCCCCACAATGAGCAGTTCTTC.

This chain connects TRBV7-3 to TRBJ1-1; D not certain. This CDR3 region has 14 residues. Looked up from germline, CDR1 is SGHTA and CDR2 is FQGTGA. Deletions cut 2 bases from V and 1 base from J, with 8 bases between. The CDR3: CASSLGPQNTEAFF. The DNA of the CDR3 is TGTGCCAGCAGCTTAGGGCCCCAGAACACTGAAGCTTTCTTT.